This is a list of T cell receptor beta chains from one sample in a study of OX40 agonist ivuxolimab in advanced cancers. TCRdb keeps only in-frame clones here, not all; method: immunoSEQ multiplex PCR. The table lists about 41,000 clones, roughly four fifths of them singletons. The sample was CD4+ or CD8+ T cells sorted from blood, taken in a trial of the OX40 agonist ivuxolimab. These receptors originate from an adult with an advanced solid tumor such as melanoma, head and neck, liver or kidney cancer. The CDR3 runs from the conserved cysteine through the conserved F or W. The order of the fields is V gene, D gene, clone size, J gene, CDR3 protein, CDR3 DNA. D genes are given only for firm matches. The size of a clone is reported for some rows only, either as once, few or many, or as a class for expanded clones.

v_gene: TRBV25-1; d_gene: .; abundance: once; j_gene: TRBJ2-1; CDR3aa: CASILGGGHEQFF; CDR3nt: TGTGCCAGCATCCTTGGGGGGGGGCATGAGCAGTTCTTC
v_gene: TRBV5-1; d_gene: TRBD1; abundance: .; j_gene: TRBJ2-2; CDR3aa: CASSLGQQGAGELFF; CDR3nt: TGCGCCAGCAGCTTGGGCCAACAGGGGGCCGGGGAGCTGTTTTTT
v_gene: TRBV18; d_gene: TRBD1; abundance: .; j_gene: TRBJ2-3; CDR3aa: CASSRQGPDTQYF; CDR3nt: TGTGCCAGCTCTCGACAGGGTCCAGATACGCAGTATTTT
v_gene: TRBV29-1; d_gene: TRBD2; abundance: .; j_gene: TRBJ2-1; CDR3aa: CSVGASGSIRGEQFF; CDR3nt: TGCAGCGTTGGGGCTAGCGGGAGTATCCGCGGTGAGCAGTTCTTC
v_gene: TRBV7-9; d_gene: .; abundance: .; j_gene: TRBJ2-3; CDR3aa: CASRPQGRDTQYF; CDR3nt: TGTGCCAGCAGACCGCAGGGTAGAGATACGCAGTATTTT
v_gene: TRBV2; d_gene: .; abundance: .; j_gene: TRBJ2-7; CDR3aa: CASSDLGVEQYF; CDR3nt: TGTGCCAGCAGTGATCTGGGGGTCGAGCAGTACTTC
v_gene: TRBV6-1; d_gene: .; abundance: once; j_gene: TRBJ2-7; CDR3aa: CASSEGLAYEQYF; CDR3nt: TGTGCCAGCAGTGAAGGGCTAGCCTACGAGCAGTACTTC
v_gene: TRBV27; d_gene: .; abundance: .; j_gene: TRBJ1-2; CDR3aa: CASSFLAGNYGYTF; CDR3nt: TGTGCCAGCAGTTTCTTGGCAGGAAACTATGGCTACACCTTC
v_gene: TRBV4-1; d_gene: .; abundance: once; j_gene: TRBJ2-1; CDR3aa: CASSHPGGAPMFF; CDR3nt: TGCGCCAGCAGCCATCCTGGGGGGGCTCCGATGTTCTTC
v_gene: TRBV7-6; d_gene: .; abundance: .; j_gene: TRBJ1-4; CDR3aa: CASSLNGGAEKLFF; CDR3nt: TGTGCCAGCAGCTTAAACGGGGGCGCTGAAAAACTGTTTTTT
v_gene: TRBV18; d_gene: .; abundance: .; j_gene: TRBJ2-7; CDR3aa: CASSPGSGGDEQYF; CDR3nt: TGTGCCAGCTCACCAGGGAGTGGCGGGGACGAGCAGTACTTC
v_gene: TRBV14; d_gene: TRBD1; abundance: .; j_gene: TRBJ2-7; CDR3aa: CASSEAGTGFYEQYF; CDR3nt: TGTGCCAGCAGCGAGGCCGGGACAGGATTCTACGAGCAGTACTTC
v_gene: TRBV6-5; d_gene: TRBD2; abundance: .; j_gene: TRBJ2-6; CDR3aa: CASSIAGTGANVLTF; CDR3nt: TGTGCCAGCAGTATAGCGGGAACTGGGGCCAACGTCCTGACTTTC
v_gene: TRBV7-9; d_gene: .; abundance: .; j_gene: TRBJ2-7; CDR3aa: CASSPRTGSPGTYEQYF; CDR3nt: TGTGCCAGCAGCCCCCGTACAGGATCTCCGGGCACGTACGAGCAGTACTTC
v_gene: TRBV5-4; d_gene: TRBD1; abundance: .; j_gene: TRBJ2-5; CDR3aa: CASSGDRVETQYF; CDR3nt: TGTGCCAGCAGCGGGGACAGGGTGGAGACCCAGTACTTC
v_gene: TRBV6-5; d_gene: .; abundance: .; j_gene: TRBJ1-4; CDR3aa: CASSSGHTNEKLFF; CDR3nt: TGTGCCAGCAGTTCCGGACATACTAATGAAAAACTGTTTTTT
v_gene: TRBV9; d_gene: TRBD1; abundance: .; j_gene: TRBJ1-3; CDR3aa: CASSVFPRQGENTIYF; CDR3nt: TGTGCCAGCAGCGTCTTCCCCAGACAGGGAGAAAACACCATATATTTT
v_gene: TRBV7-8; d_gene: TRBD2; abundance: .; j_gene: TRBJ2-1; CDR3aa: CASSSLAGGSYNEQFF; CDR3nt: TGTGCCAGCAGTTCCCTAGCGGGGGGCTCCTACAATGAGCAGTTCTTC
v_gene: TRBV2; d_gene: TRBD1; abundance: .; j_gene: TRBJ1-1; CDR3aa: CASNPGQGARTEAFF; CDR3nt: TGTGCCAGCAACCCGGGACAGGGGGCGAGAACTGAAGCTTTCTTT
v_gene: TRBV7-8; d_gene: .; abundance: .; j_gene: TRBJ2-1; CDR3aa: CASSFRVYNEQFF; CDR3nt: TGTGCCAGCAGCTTCAGGGTCTACAATGAGCAGTTCTTC
v_gene: TRBV20-1; d_gene: .; abundance: .; j_gene: TRBJ2-3; CDR3aa: CSARLADTQYF; CDR3nt: TGCAGTGCTAGGCTAGCAGATACGCAGTATTTT
v_gene: TRBV6-6; d_gene: .; abundance: .; j_gene: TRBJ2-2; CDR3aa: CATRTSNTGELFF; CDR3nt: TGTGCCACCCGGACCTCCAACACCGGGGAGCTGTTTTTT
v_gene: TRBV2; d_gene: .; abundance: .; j_gene: TRBJ1-6; CDR3aa: CASSVVESRSPLHF; CDR3nt: TGTGCCAGCAGTGTTGTGGAGAGCCGATCACCCCTCCACTTT
v_gene: TRBV29-1; d_gene: TRBD1; abundance: .; j_gene: TRBJ1-2; CDR3aa: CSVVRDSWEGYTF; CDR3nt: TGCAGCGTTGTACGGGACAGCTGGGAGGGCTACACCTTC
v_gene: TRBV5-1; d_gene: .; abundance: .; j_gene: TRBJ2-3; CDR3aa: CASSQDIDTQYF; CDR3nt: TGCGCCAGCAGCCAGGACATAGATACGCAGTATTTT
v_gene: TRBV19; d_gene: .; abundance: .; j_gene: TRBJ2-7; CDR3aa: CASSRGRGSEQYF; CDR3nt: TGTGCCTCGTCCCGGGGCAGGGGAAGCGAGCAGTACTTC
v_gene: TRBV2; d_gene: .; abundance: few; j_gene: TRBJ1-1; CDR3aa: CASGGTSWNTEAFF; CDR3nt: TGTGCCAGCGGGGGGACATCGTGGAACACTGAAGCTTTCTTT
v_gene: TRBV2; d_gene: .; abundance: .; j_gene: TRBJ1-5; CDR3aa: CASSREGSNQPQHF; CDR3nt: TGTGCCAGCAGCCGGGAGGGGAGCAATCAGCCCCAGCATTTT
v_gene: TRBV11-2; d_gene: TRBD2; abundance: few; j_gene: TRBJ2-1; CDR3aa: CASSWGGAGAYNEQFF; CDR3nt: TGTGCCAGCAGCTGGGGGGGAGCGGGAGCCTACAATGAGCAGTTCTTC
v_gene: TRBV4-3; d_gene: .; abundance: .; j_gene: TRBJ1-2; CDR3aa: CASSQDIGDRDGYGYTF; CDR3nt: TGCGCCAGCAGCCAAGATATCGGGGACCGGGATGGCTATGGCTACACCTTC
v_gene: TRBV4-1; d_gene: TRBD2; abundance: few; j_gene: TRBJ2-1; CDR3aa: CASSPEREGSYNEQFF; CDR3nt: TGCGCCAGCAGCCCCGAGCGGGAGGGGTCCTACAATGAGCAGTTCTTC
v_gene: TRBV5-6; d_gene: .; abundance: .; j_gene: TRBJ2-7; CDR3aa: CASGFGEQYF; CDR3nt: TGTGCCAGCGGCTTCGGCGAGCAGTACTTC
v_gene: TRBV5-5; d_gene: .; abundance: once; j_gene: TRBJ2-7; CDR3aa: CASSLSLESLGEQYF; CDR3nt: TGTGCCAGCAGCTTGAGTCTTGAATCCCTAGGGGAGCAGTACTTC
v_gene: TRBV27; d_gene: TRBD1; abundance: .; j_gene: TRBJ2-1; CDR3aa: CASRAGTGVHNEQFF; CDR3nt: TGTGCCAGCAGAGCCGGGACAGGGGTCCACAATGAGCAGTTCTTC
v_gene: TRBV10-2; d_gene: TRBD2; abundance: .; j_gene: TRBJ2-3; CDR3aa: CASRQTGTSGRALEDTQYF; CDR3nt: TGCGCCAGCAGACAGACAGGGACTAGCGGGAGGGCCCTGGAAGATACGCAGTATTTT
v_gene: TRBV5-6; d_gene: TRBD1; abundance: .; j_gene: TRBJ1-5; CDR3aa: CASSLGLGAGGYSQPQHF; CDR3nt: TGTGCCAGCAGCTTGGGGCTCGGGGCAGGGGGCTATAGTCAGCCCCAGCATTTT
v_gene: TRBV15; d_gene: TRBD2; abundance: .; j_gene: TRBJ2-2; CDR3aa: CATSSGLNTGELFF; CDR3nt: TGTGCCACCAGCTCGGGACTAAACACCGGGGAGCTGTTTTTT
v_gene: TRBV19; d_gene: TRBD2; abundance: .; j_gene: TRBJ2-7; CDR3aa: CASSISGTSAYEQYF; CDR3nt: TGTGCCAGTAGTATTTCCGGGACTAGCGCCTACGAGCAGTACTTC
v_gene: TRBV10-3; d_gene: TRBD1; abundance: .; j_gene: TRBJ2-7; CDR3aa: CAISEGSQGLAYEQYF; CDR3nt: TGTGCCATCAGTGAGGGGTCACAGGGGTTGGCCTACGAGCAGTACTTC
v_gene: TRBV27; d_gene: .; abundance: .; j_gene: TRBJ2-3; CDR3aa: CASRRESTDTQYF; CDR3nt: TGTGCCAGCAGGCGAGAAAGCACAGATACGCAGTATTTT
v_gene: TRBV11-3; d_gene: .; abundance: .; j_gene: TRBJ2-6; CDR3aa: CASSFGSSGANVLTF; CDR3nt: TGTGCCAGCAGCTTCGGGAGCTCTGGGGCCAACGTCCTGACTTTC
v_gene: TRBV30; d_gene: .; abundance: .; j_gene: TRBJ2-3; CDR3aa: CAWSVGIGTDTQYF; CDR3nt: TGTGCCTGGAGTGTTGGGATCGGCACAGATACGCAGTATTTT
v_gene: TRBV5-1; d_gene: .; abundance: .; j_gene: TRBJ2-7; CDR3aa: CASSLDNYSYEQYF; CDR3nt: TGCGCCAGCAGCTTGGACAACTACTCCTACGAGCAGTACTTC
v_gene: TRBV2; d_gene: .; abundance: .; j_gene: TRBJ1-2; CDR3aa: CASSENTYGYTF; CDR3nt: TGTGCCAGCAGTGAAAACACCTATGGCTACACCTTC
v_gene: TRBV18; d_gene: TRBD2; abundance: few; j_gene: TRBJ2-2; CDR3aa: CASSLYAGDTGELFF; CDR3nt: TGTGCCAGCTCGCTCTACGCGGGGGACACCGGGGAGCTGTTTTTT
v_gene: TRBV7-9; d_gene: .; abundance: .; j_gene: TRBJ2-5; CDR3aa: CASQAQETQYF; CDR3nt: TGTGCCAGCCAAGCTCAAGAGACCCAGTACTTC
v_gene: TRBV18; d_gene: TRBD2; abundance: .; j_gene: TRBJ2-5; CDR3aa: CASSPGLAPYQETQYF; CDR3nt: TGTGCCAGCTCCCCCGGACTAGCACCGTACCAAGAGACCCAGTACTTC
v_gene: TRBV10-3; d_gene: TRBD2; abundance: .; j_gene: TRBJ2-3; CDR3aa: CAISGTTTDTQYF; CDR3nt: TGTGCCATTAGCGGGACAACCACAGATACGCAGTATTTT
v_gene: TRBV7-9; d_gene: .; abundance: .; j_gene: TRBJ1-1; CDR3aa: CASSLKNTEAFF; CDR3nt: TGTGCCAGCAGCTTAAAGAACACTGAAGCTTTCTTT
v_gene: TRBV4-3; d_gene: TRBD2; abundance: .; j_gene: TRBJ2-7; CDR3aa: CASSQGISREFSYEQYF; CDR3nt: TGCGCCAGCAGCCAAGGTATCTCGCGGGAGTTCTCCTACGAGCAGTACTTC
v_gene: TRBV5-1; d_gene: .; abundance: .; j_gene: TRBJ2-7; CDR3aa: CASSLTGLSYEQYF; CDR3nt: TGCGCCAGCAGCTTGACAGGGTTGTCCTACGAGCAGTACTTC
v_gene: TRBV7-6; d_gene: .; abundance: .; j_gene: TRBJ2-5; CDR3aa: CASSSIRRGRQETQYF; CDR3nt: TGTGCCAGCAGCTCCATTAGGAGGGGCAGGCAAGAGACCCAGTACTTC
v_gene: TRBV5-8; d_gene: .; abundance: .; j_gene: TRBJ2-3; CDR3aa: CASRTEEDTQYF; CDR3nt: TGTGCCAGCAGAACCGAGGAAGATACGCAGTATTTT
v_gene: TRBV7-9; d_gene: .; abundance: .; j_gene: TRBJ2-7; CDR3aa: CASSQTTGYEQYF; CDR3nt: TGCGCCAGCAGCCAAACGACTGGTTACGAGCAGTACTTC
v_gene: TRBV7-8; d_gene: .; abundance: .; j_gene: TRBJ2-7; CDR3aa: CASSLEPGSSYEQYF; CDR3nt: TGTGCCAGCAGCTTAGAGCCGGGCAGCTCCTACGAGCAGTACTTC
v_gene: TRBV5-1; d_gene: .; abundance: .; j_gene: TRBJ1-4; CDR3aa: CASSYDRFGGKLFF; CDR3nt: TGCGCCAGCAGCTACGACAGGTTTGGTGGAAAACTGTTTTTT
v_gene: TRBV6-6; d_gene: TRBD1; abundance: .; j_gene: TRBJ1-2; CDR3aa: CASSLGTGINYGYTF; CDR3nt: TGTGCCAGCAGCCTCGGGACAGGGATTAACTATGGCTACACCTTC
v_gene: TRBV5-1; d_gene: TRBD1; abundance: few; j_gene: TRBJ1-2; CDR3aa: CASSLTGAGYGYTF; CDR3nt: TGCGCCAGCAGCTTAACAGGGGCGGGCTATGGCTACACCTTC
v_gene: TRBV9; d_gene: TRBD2; abundance: few; j_gene: TRBJ2-3; CDR3aa: CASTRTSGSTSTDTQYF; CDR3nt: TGTGCCAGTACCCGGACTAGCGGTTCTACTAGCACAGATACGCAGTATTTT
v_gene: TRBV7-9; d_gene: TRBD1; abundance: .; j_gene: TRBJ1-4; CDR3aa: CASSGQGGDEKLFF; CDR3nt: TGTGCCAGCAGCGGCCAGGGGGGGGATGAAAAACTGTTTTTT